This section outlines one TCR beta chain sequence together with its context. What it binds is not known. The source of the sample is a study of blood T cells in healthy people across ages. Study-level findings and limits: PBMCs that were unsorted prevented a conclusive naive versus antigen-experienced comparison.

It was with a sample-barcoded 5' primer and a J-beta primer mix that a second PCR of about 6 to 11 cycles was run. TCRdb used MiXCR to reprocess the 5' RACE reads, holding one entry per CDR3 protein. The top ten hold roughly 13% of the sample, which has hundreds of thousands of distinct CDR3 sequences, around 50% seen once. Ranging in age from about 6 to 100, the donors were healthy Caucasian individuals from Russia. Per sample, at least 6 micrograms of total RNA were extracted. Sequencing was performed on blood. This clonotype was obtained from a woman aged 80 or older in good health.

Written as DNA, the CDR3 is TGTGCTAGTGGAAACCCCGGGACACCCGCAGATACGCAGTATTTT. Translating gives CASGNPGTPADTQYF. The chain joins TRBV12-5 to TRBJ2-3, with D possibly matching TRBD1 (6 bases). CDR1 and CDR2 from the germline V gene are LGHNT and FRNRAP. CDR3 length: 15 residues. V was pared by 6 bases and J by 4 bases, with 17 bases between.